Listed here are 31 T cell receptor beta chains from one sample, sequenced in a study of T cell responses to AZD1222 COVID-19 vaccine. Clones were sequenced by immunoSEQ multiplex PCR, and TCRdb holds only the in-frame ones, with some missing. The table records under 120,000 clones, about 85% of them present only once. Sequenced material: peripheral blood, taken 28 days after the second AZD1222 dose. The receptors come from an adult who received the AZD1222 COVID-19 vaccine.

V is TRBV9 and J is TRBJ2-3; tentatively, D is TRBD2 (5 bases). Deletions cut 3 bases from V and 2 bases from J, with 13 bases between. Germline values: CDR1 SGDLS, CDR2 YYNGEE. This CDR3 spans 15 amino acids. This CDR3 is CASSGRVALTDTQYF. Here the CDR3 DNA reads TGTGCCAGCAGCGGACGGGTAGCGCTCACAGATACGCAGTATTTT.

The V and J genes are TRBV7-2 and TRBJ2-3; 11 nucleotides align to TRBD2. The V gene's germline CDR1 is SGHTA and CDR2 FQGNSA. The V and J ends lost 4 bases and 5 bases, in that order; junction bases with no gene match: 2. The CDR3 contains 14 residues. For the CDR3, the DNA is TGTGCCAGCAGCTACCTAGCGGGAGGAGATACGCAGTATTTT. Residues: CASSYLAGGDTQYF.

The chain uses TRBV19 and TRBJ1-1; D might be TRBD1 (6 bases). The V gene lost 1 base and the J gene lost 4 bases, with 7 bases spanning the gap. Germline CDR1 is LNHDA and CDR2 is SQIVND (reference sequence). The CDR3 contains 13 residues. This CDR3 is CASSIGGATEAFF. Written as DNA, the CDR3 is TGTGCCAGTAGTATAGGGGGGGCCACTGAAGCTTTCTTT.

This chain connects TRBV5-1 to TRBJ1-4; D remains ambiguous. The CDR3 runs to 13 residues. CDR1 and CDR2 from the germline V gene are SGHRS and YFSETQ. Trimming shortened V by 0 bases and J by 8 bases, and 8 bases separated the two germline ends. Written as DNA, the CDR3 is TGCGCCAGCAGCTTGGAAATGGGGGAAAAACTGTTTTTT. Protein product: CASSLEMGEKLFF. The whole variable domain, remainder taken from reference TRBV5-1 and TRBJ1-4, is KAGVTQTPRYLIKTRGQQVTLSCSPISGHRSVSWYQQTPGQGLQFLFEYFSETQRNKGNFPGRFSGRQFSNSRSEMNVSTLELGDSALYLCASSLEMGEKLFFGSGTQLSVL.

On this clone itself: In the same sample, other DNA sequences code for this CDR3. This sequence joins TRBV28 and TRBJ2-3, with D hard to call. Per germline, CDR1 MDHEN and CDR2 SYDVKM. This CDR3 contains 14 residues. The V end lost 3 bases, the J end lost 0 bases, and 7 bases lay between the germline ends. The CDR3, as DNA: TGTGCCAGCAGTTTCAGAGTGAGCACAGATACGCAGTATTTT. Its protein is CASSFRVSTDTQYF.

This clone occurred a few times. The chain carries TRBV5-1 and TRBJ2-7, with 8 bases aligning to TRBD1. This CDR3 contains 14 residues. Germline CDR1 SGHRS, CDR2 YFSETQ. The trim removed 3 bases at V and 2 bases at J, leaving 4 bases unmatched. CDR3 bases: TGCGCCAGCAGCTGGAAACAGGGGGCCTACGAGCAGTACTTC. Its protein product is CASSWKQGAYEQYF.

V and J are TRBV19 and TRBJ2-2, with 7 bases lining up with TRBD2. In germline, CDR1 is LNHDA, CDR2 SQIVND (reference sequence). There are 16 residues in the CDR3. With V trimmed by 6 bases and J by 3 bases, 10 bases remained unmatched. The CDR3 nucleotides are TGTGCCAGTAGCGTTCTAGCGGAATACTACACCGGGGAGCTGTTTTTT. This encodes CASSVLAEYYTGELFF.

This rearrangement joins TRBV7-8 to TRBJ2-3; 15 bases are a match to TRBD2. In germline, CDR1 is SGHVS, CDR2 FQNEAQ. Trimming at V came to 3 bases and at J to 4 bases, leaving 8 bases not matched to a gene. CDR3 size: 18 residues. CDR3 DNA: TGTGCCAGCAGCTTGGCAAGGACTAGCGGGAGGGCCGCAGATACGCAGTATTTT. Protein: CASSLARTSGRAADTQYF.

The chain is built from TRBV4-2 and TRBJ2-1, with TRBD2 matching over 8 bases. Trimming at V came to 0 bases and at J to 4 bases, leaving 8 bases not matched to a gene. Germline CDR1 is LGHNA and CDR2 is YNFKEQ. The CDR3 sequence is 17 residues long. In DNA form, the CDR3 reads TGTGCCAGCAGCCAAGATGGGGACGGGAGGGCGTACAATGAGCAGTTCTTC. Amino acid sequence: CASSQDGDGRAYNEQFF.

V is TRBV19 and J is TRBJ1-5, with a weak D call TRBD1 (6 bases). The CDR3 length is 17 residues. V lost 3 bases, J lost 3 bases, and 18 bases lay in between. Germline loops: CDR1 LNHDA, CDR2 SQIVND (reference sequence). This chain's CDR3 is CASSIRQEGGFNQPQHF. DNA for the CDR3: TGTGCCAGTAGTATCCGACAGGAGGGAGGTTTCAATCAGCCCCAGCATTTT. The full variable domain, its missing parts supplied by reference TRBV19 and TRBJ1-5, is DGGITQSPKYLFRKEGQNVTLSCEQNLNHDAMYWYRQDPGQGLRLIYYSQIVNDFQKGDIAEGYSVSREKKESFPLTVTSAQKNPTAFYLCASSIRQEGGFNQPQHFGDGTRLSIL.

V gene TRBV28 combines with J gene TRBJ1-5; 7 bases map to TRBD1. The CDR3 has 16 residues. Germline CDR1 and CDR2: MDHEN and SYDVKM. The V gene end was trimmed by 4 bases and the J gene end by 4 bases; junction bases not matched to a gene: 10. DNA of the CDR3: TGTGCCAGCAGTTCAGCAGGGGGGGAAGGTAATCAGCCCCAGCATTTT. Residues: CASSSAGGEGNQPQHF.

The CDR3 here is CASSSLAETSTDTQYF. The CDR3 DNA is TGTGCCAGCAGCTCATTAGCGGAAACTAGCACAGATACGCAGTATTTT. The chain joins TRBV5-5 to TRBJ2-3; perhaps TRBD2 as D (6 bases). The germline V gene encodes CDR1 SGHKS and CDR2 YYEKEE (reference sequence). Between the trimmed V and J ends, which lost 3 bases and 0 bases, there was a span of 14 bases. This CDR3 comprises 16 residues.

V gene TRBV19 combines with J gene TRBJ2-5; either TRBD1 or TRBD2 may fit D (5 bases each). The CDR3 totals 15 residues. CDR1 is LNHDA, CDR2 SQIVND, per germline (reference sequence). Trimming cost V 1 base and J 1 base, with 10 bases left between them. This CDR3 is CASSIGGVSQETQYF. The DNA for the CDR3 is TGTGCCAGTAGTATAGGAGGGGTATCCCAAGAGACCCAGTACTTC.

This clone is a singleton in its sample. The CDR3 nucleotides are TGTGCCAGTCAACCGGGTGAGGGGGGTAATTCACCCCTCCACTTT. Amino acids: CASQPGEGGNSPLHF. The chain links TRBV7-2 to TRBJ1-6; a weak D match, TRBD1 (6 bases). CDR3 length: 15 amino acids. Trimming pared 9 bases from V and 6 bases from J, leaving 18 bases between. CDR1 is SGHTA, CDR2 FQGNSA, per germline.

The chain employs TRBV19 and TRBJ2-5; D might be TRBD1 or TRBD2, each matching 6 bases. Trimming shortened V by 1 base and J by 4 bases, and 13 bases separated the two germline ends. CDR1 and CDR2 from the germline V gene are LNHDA and SQIVND (reference sequence). There are 15 residues in the CDR3. The CDR3 sequence is CASSIGAGEVETQYF. CDR3 nucleotides: TGTGCCAGTAGTATAGGGGCAGGGGAGGTAGAGACCCAGTACTTC.

The chain recombines TRBV3-1 (or the pseudogene TRBV3-2) with TRBJ2-1, with 8 positions matching TRBD2. This CDR3 contains 19 residues. Unmatched junction bases numbered 12, after V lost 0 bases and J lost 2 bases. The V gene's germline CDR1 is LGHDT and CDR2 YNNKEL (reference sequence). In DNA, the CDR3 is TGTGCCAGCAGCCAAGATCTCTCGGGAGGGCCCGGCACCTACAATGAGCAGTTCTTC. Translated: CASSQDLSGGPGTYNEQFF.

V gene TRBV7-9 combines with J gene TRBJ2-7, with TRBD2 as a possible D gene (7 bases). The CDR3 has 13 residues. Trimming pared 10 bases from V and 0 bases from J, leaving 13 bases between. Germline V CDR1 and CDR2: SEHNR, FQNEAQ (reference sequence). The CDR3 protein is CAITGTISYEQYF. CDR3 coding DNA: TGTGCCATCACAGGGACTATCTCCTACGAGCAGTACTTC.

This clone was picked up one time. The rearrangement joins TRBV28 to TRBJ2-5; D is unresolved. The germline V gene encodes CDR1 MDHEN and CDR2 SYDVKM. The V end lost 2 bases, the J end lost 5 bases, and 27 bases lay between the germline ends. This CDR3 comprises 19 residues. Here the CDR3 reads CASSLSFGGRWRTPETQYF. The CDR3 DNA is TGTGCCAGCAGTTTAAGTTTCGGCGGCAGGTGGAGAACCCCGGAGACCCAGTACTTC.

The chain has TRBV5-1 and TRBJ2-1; D call uncertain. Germline loops: CDR1 SGHRS, CDR2 YFSETQ. The ends were cut back, 0 bases at V and 6 bases at J, with 10 bases in the middle. CDR3 length equals 14 residues. The CDR3 coding sequence is TGCGCCAGCAGCTTGGCTCAGACGGCCAATGAGCAGTTCTTC. It yields the protein CASSLAQTANEQFF.

The rearrangement joins TRBV5-6 to TRBJ1-2; D perhaps matches TRBD1 (6 bases). Trimming removed 5 bases at V and 4 bases at J, with 18 bases between. CDR1 is SGHDT and CDR2 is YYEEEE in the germline V gene. The CDR3 consists of 15 residues. CDR3 coding DNA: TGTGCCAGCAGTTTCCCCGACAGGCCGATCTATGGCTACACCTTC. It encodes CASSFPDRPIYGYTF.

Points on this clone: Other DNA sequences within the sample encode an identical CDR3. This chain joins TRBV19 and TRBJ2-2, with a possible D match to TRBD2 (5 bases). Trimming cost V 7 bases and J 4 bases, with 13 bases left between them. The germline CDR1 and CDR2 sequences are LNHDA and SQIVND (reference sequence). This CDR3 spans 14 amino acids. Written as DNA, the CDR3 is TGTGCCAGTATTCGAGGGCGCGGCACCGGGGAGCTGTTTTTT. This codes for CASIRGRGTGELFF. The full variable domain, with the rest looked up from reference TRBV19 and TRBJ2-2, is DGGITQSPKYLFRKEGQNVTLSCEQNLNHDAMYWYRQDPGQGLRLIYYSQIVNDFQKGDIAEGYSVSREKKESFPLTVTSAQKNPTAFYLCASIRGRGTGELFFGEGSRLTVL.

The chain combines TRBV25-1 with TRBJ2-5; the D is unclear. The V end lost 1 base, the J end lost 2 bases, and 8 bases lay between the germline ends. The V gene's germline CDR1 is MGHDK and CDR2 SYGVNS. The CDR3 runs to 14 residues. CDR3 residues: CASSEFRSQETQYF. DNA of the CDR3: TGTGCCAGCAGTGAATTTAGATCTCAAGAGACCCAGTACTTC. Variable domain in full (rest from reference TRBV25-1 and TRBJ2-5): EADIYQTPRYLVIGTGKKITLECSQTMGHDKMYWYQQDPGMELHLIHYSYGVNSTEKGDLSSESTVSRIRTEHFPLTLESARPSHTSQYLCASSEFRSQETQYFGPGTRLLVL.

This chain connects TRBV9 to TRBJ2-5; TRBD2 aligns across 12 bases. The CDR3 is 16 residues long. V dropped 0 bases and J dropped 4; count of bases not matched to a gene: 4. Per the germline V gene, CDR1 is SGDLS and CDR2 is YYNGEE. Written as DNA, the CDR3 is TGTGCCAGCAGCGTAGTACTAGCGGGAGGCCTAGAGACCCAGTACTTC. Protein product: CASSVVLAGGLETQYF.

This chain connects TRBV19 to TRBJ1-3; a weak D match, TRBD1 (5 bases). The germline V gene has CDR1 LNHDA and CDR2 SQIVND (reference sequence). Trimming cost V 6 bases and J 0 bases, with 15 bases left between them. The CDR3 is made up of 16 amino acids. The CDR3 nucleotides read TGTGCCAGTAGGTCACAGGCTCGTATCTCTGGAAACACCATATATTTT. This translates into CASRSQARISGNTIYF.

This chain uses TRBV10-3 with TRBJ2-3; D uncertain. The CDR3 has 13 residues. The germline V gene encodes CDR1 ENHRY and CDR2 SYGVKD. Trimming cost V 0 bases and J 6 bases, with 7 bases left between them. CDR3 sequence reads: CAISESEPDTQYF. For the CDR3, the DNA is TGTGCCATCAGTGAGTCGGAACCCGATACGCAGTATTTT.

The chain employs TRBV4-1 and TRBJ1-2, with 7 bases lining up with TRBD1. The J segment lost 4 bases and the V segment lost 3 bases, leaving 5 bases of the junction unmatched. Germline V gene lookup returns CDR1 MGHRA and CDR2 YSYEKL. CDR3 length equals 14 residues. CDR3 nucleotide sequence: TGCGCCAGCAGCCAGAACAGGGGCCGCTATGGCTACACCTTC. Encoded protein: CASSQNRGRYGYTF.

This chain uses TRBV12-3 or TRBV12-4 with TRBJ1-3, with unresolved D. The length of the CDR3 is 11 residues. V was shortened by 8 bases and J by 4 bases, with 6 bases between the two germline ends. CDR3 region: CASYYGNTIYF. CDR3 sequence (DNA): TGTGCCAGCTATTACGGAAACACCATATATTTT.

The chain couples TRBV3-1 (or the pseudogene TRBV3-2) to TRBJ1-3, with D perhaps matching TRBD1 (6 bases). The length of the CDR3 is 19 residues. Germline lookup yields CDR1 LGHDT and CDR2 YNNKEL (reference sequence). V shed 4 bases and J shed 0 bases, with 22 bases lying between them. Written as DNA, the CDR3 is TGTGCCAGCAGCCGCCACTGGAAGACCGGGACACTCTCTGGAAACACCATATATTTT. As protein: CASSRHWKTGTLSGNTIYF.

This chain connects TRBV3-1 (or the pseudogene TRBV3-2) to TRBJ2-1; TRBD1 aligns across 10 bases. V dropped 5 bases and J dropped 6; count of bases not matched to a gene: 1. CDR1 is LGHDT, CDR2 YNNKEL, per germline (reference sequence). The CDR3 covers 13 residues. The CDR3 region has the DNA TGTGCCAGCAGCGGGACAGGGGTCAATGAGCAGTTCTTC. This encodes CASSGTGVNEQFF.

The V and J genes are TRBV6-5 and TRBJ1-6; D remains ambiguous. CDR1 is MNHEY and CDR2 is SVGAGI in the germline V gene. The CDR3 runs to 14 residues. V shed 2 bases and J shed 7 bases, with 9 bases lying between them. This CDR3 is CASSYLRENSPLHF. Here the CDR3 DNA reads TGTGCCAGCAGTTACCTGAGGGAGAATTCACCCCTCCACTTT.

The rearrangement uses TRBV7-9 and TRBJ1-5; the D gene is possibly TRBD1 (5 bases). The length of the CDR3 is 15 residues. Germline-derived CDR1 and CDR2 are SEHNR and FQNEAQ (reference sequence). The V gene lost 1 base and the J gene lost 6 bases, with 13 bases spanning the gap. The CDR3 region has the DNA TGTGCCAGCAGCTTAGGGTTGGGGGGAGGTCAGCCCCAGCATTTT. Residues: CASSLGLGGGQPQHF.